What follows are 26 T cell receptor beta chains derived from one specimen sequenced in a study of blood T cell repertoires in COVID-19. Using immunoSEQ multiplex PCR, the repertoire was profiled, and TCRdb retains in-frame clones only, with some absent. Here the sample spans fewer than 700,000 clones, about 88% being singletons. Specimen: peripheral blood. These receptors were obtained from a woman between 45 and 60 years old with COVID-19, enrolled during active disease.

The DNA for the CDR3 is TGTGCCAGCAGCCCCCGAACAGGGGATAGTGAAGCTTTCTTT. It codes for CASSPRTGDSEAFF. The chain has TRBV3-1 (or the pseudogene TRBV3-2) and TRBJ1-1; 7 bases line up with TRBD1. Trimming at V came to 4 bases and at J to 7 bases, leaving 9 bases not matched to a gene. The CDR3 length is 14 residues. Germline V gene sequence: CDR1 LGHDT, CDR2 YNNKEL (reference sequence).

The rearrangement links TRBV11-2 to TRBJ1-6, with D possibly TRBD1 on 5 matching bases. This CDR3 comprises 14 residues. Germline CDR1 SGHAT, CDR2 FQNNGV. Between the trimmed V and J ends, which lost 3 bases and 9 bases, there was a span of 12 bases. CDR3 sequence: CASSLGMGGSPLHF. The DNA for the CDR3 is TGTGCCAGCAGCTTGGGAATGGGGGGTTCACCCCTCCACTTT.

This chain links TRBV6-5 with TRBJ2-7; tentative D call: TRBD1 (6 bases). Trimming took 6 bases from V and 3 from J, leaving 18 bases between them. This CDR3 has 15 residues. Looked up from germline, CDR1 is MNHEY and CDR2 is SVGAGI. The CDR3 protein is CASSGLTGLNYEQYF. The CDR3 bases are TGTGCCAGCAGCGGGTTAACAGGGTTAAACTACGAGCAGTACTTC.

This sequence joins TRBV11-1 and TRBJ2-1, with a possible D match to TRBD1 (7 bases). The CDR3 has 15 residues. Germline V gene lookup returns CDR1 SGHAT and CDR2 FQDESV (reference sequence). The germline V and J ends were trimmed by 1 base and 3 bases, with 10 bases remaining between them. CDR3 coding DNA: TGTGCCAGCAGCTTAGACAGGGGAGGCTACAATGAGCAGTTCTTC. Translated: CASSLDRGGYNEQFF.

V usage is TRBV5-6 and J usage is TRBJ1-4, with 9 bases matching TRBD1. CDR3 size: 15 residues. CDR1 is SGHDT and CDR2 is YYEEEE in the germline V gene. With 2 bases clipped from V and 4 bases from J, the junction kept 3 bases outside the gene matches. The CDR3 bases are TGTGCCAGCAGCTTCTGGACAGGGGATAATGAAAAACTGTTTTTT. It encodes CASSFWTGDNEKLFF.

The V and J genes are TRBV7-8 and TRBJ1-5; TRBD1 aligns across 10 bases. The CDR3 totals 14 residues. After removal of 9 bases from V and 6 bases from J, the junction contained 8 bases not matched to a gene. The germline gives CDR1 SGHVS, CDR2 FQNEAQ. The DNA for the CDR3 is TGTGCCAGTTGGACAGGGGGAGTTGGTCAGCCCCAGCATTTT. Protein: CASWTGGVGQPQHF. The full variable domain, its missing parts supplied by reference TRBV7-8 and TRBJ1-5, is GAGVSQSPRYKVAKRGQDVALRCDPISGHVSLFWYQQALGQGPEFLTYFQNEAQLDKSGLPSDRFFAERPEGSVSTLKIQRTQQEDSAVYLCASWTGGVGQPQHFGDGTRLSIL.

V usage is TRBV3-1 (or the pseudogene TRBV3-2) and J usage is TRBJ1-5; D call uncertain. The germline CDR1 and CDR2 sequences are LGHDT and YNNKEL (reference sequence). The CDR3 is 14 amino acids. The V end lost 4 bases, the J end lost 3 bases, and 10 bases lay between the germline ends. The CDR3 is CASSPFQFNQPQHF. The CDR3 DNA reads TGTGCCAGCAGCCCATTCCAGTTCAATCAGCCCCAGCATTTT.

This chain links TRBV19 with TRBJ2-1, with TRBD1 identical over 11 bases. Unmatched junction bases numbered 4, after V lost 4 bases and J lost 5 bases. CDR1 and CDR2 from the germline V gene are LNHDA and SQIVND (reference sequence). This CDR3 is built from 15 residues. The CDR3 DNA is TGTGCCAGTAGTACCCCGGGACAGGGGGACAATGAGCAGTTCTTC. Its translation: CASSTPGQGDNEQFF.

The chain links TRBV18 to TRBJ1-1; D remains unclear. CDR1 and CDR2 from the germline V gene are KGHSH and LQKENI. The CDR3 totals 15 residues. The V end lost 3 bases, the J end lost 0 bases, and 11 bases lay between the germline ends. The DNA of the CDR3 is TGTGCCAGCTCACCTTCTGACAAACTGAACACTGAAGCTTTCTTT. It yields the protein CASSPSDKLNTEAFF.

This clone was seen a few times. V is TRBV18 and J is TRBJ1-3, with D perhaps matching TRBD1 (5 bases). Trimming pared 4 bases from V and 1 base from J, leaving 14 bases between. Germline-derived CDR1 and CDR2 are KGHSH and LQKENI. CDR3 size: 16 residues. Here the CDR3 DNA reads TGTGCCAGCTCACGGAATACAGGAAGATCTGGAAACACCATATATTTT. Translating gives CASSRNTGRSGNTIYF.

This chain uses TRBV10-3 with TRBJ2-1, with a weak D call TRBD2 (5 bases). The CDR3 consists of 15 residues. Trimming left V 6 bases short and J 8 bases short, with 20 bases between. Germline V CDR1 and CDR2: ENHRY, SYGVKD. The CDR3 DNA reads as TGTGCCATCAGGGTTTCTAGCACGGACGGCGATGAGCAGTTCTTC. Encoded protein: CAIRVSSTDGDEQFF.

The chain carries TRBV2 and TRBJ1-6; a weak D match, TRBD1 (6 bases). The CDR3 sequence is 14 residues long. V gave up 4 bases and J gave up 5 bases, with 9 bases separating them. Germline values: CDR1 SNHLY, CDR2 FYNNEI. The CDR3: CASSVQGNNSPLHF. CDR3 nucleotides: TGTGCCAGCAGTGTACAGGGCAATAATTCACCCCTCCACTTT.

The rearrangement uses TRBV30 and TRBJ1-3, with TRBD1 matching over 7 bases. The CDR3 totals 14 residues. With 8 bases clipped from V and 0 bases from J, the junction kept 7 bases outside the gene matches. The germline V gene encodes CDR1 GTSNPN and CDR2 SVGIG (reference sequence). CDR3 loop: CAGNRGSSGNTIYF. The DNA of the CDR3 is TGTGCCGGGAACAGGGGCAGCTCTGGAAACACCATATATTTT.

This chain joins TRBV4-1 and TRBJ1-1, with D perhaps TRBD1 (5 bases). This CDR3 has 13 amino acids. In germline, CDR1 is MGHRA, CDR2 YSYEKL. Between the trimmed V and J ends, which lost 8 bases and 1 base, there was a span of 11 bases. In nucleotides, the CDR3 is TGCGCCAGCGGATCCAGGGAGAACACTGAAGCTTTCTTT. Protein sequence: CASGSRENTEAFF.

The chain recombines TRBV19 with TRBJ1-2; the match to TRBD1 covers 7 bases. Trimming removed 3 bases from V and 5 bases from J; junction bases left unmatched: 21. Germline-derived CDR1 and CDR2 are LNHDA and SQIVND (reference sequence). The CDR3 consists of 19 residues. In DNA, the CDR3 is TGTGCCAGTAGTATTAAGGGACAGAAAAGATCTCCAGGGATTTATGGCTACACCTTC. It is translated as CASSIKGQKRSPGIYGYTF.

The chain links TRBV9 to TRBJ1-2; 7 bases align to TRBD1. V lost 4 bases and J lost 2; bases outside the gene matches: 8. Germline V lookup: CDR1 SGDLS, CDR2 YYNGEE. The CDR3 runs to 15 residues. CDR3 sequence reads: CASSTGDSRNYGYTF. The CDR3, as DNA: TGTGCCAGCAGCACTGGGGACAGCCGAAACTATGGCTACACCTTC.

The chain recombines TRBV24-1 with TRBJ1-1; TRBD1 matches 7 bases. V was clipped by 6 bases and J by 5 bases; unmatched bases: 5. The CDR3 loop spans 13 amino acids. Germline V gene sequence: CDR1 KGHDR, CDR2 SFDVKD. The DNA of the CDR3 is TGTGCCACCAGTTGGACAGGTTCAACTGAAGCTTTCTTT. Encoded protein: CATSWTGSTEAFF.

The chain couples TRBV7-7 to TRBJ2-1, with a tentative D call TRBD2 (5 bases). With 1 base removed from V and 6 bases from J, the gap between germline ends came to 10 bases. Germline CDR1 and CDR2: SSHAT and FNYEAQ (reference sequence). CDR3 length: 14 amino acids. In DNA form, the CDR3 reads TGTGCCAGCAGCTTAGGAGGGATGGTCAATGAGCAGTTCTTC. Amino acid sequence: CASSLGGMVNEQFF.

V usage is TRBV9 and J usage is TRBJ1-1, with D perhaps TRBD1 (5 bases). Between the trimmed V and J ends, which lost 0 bases and 3 bases, there was a span of 9 bases. In germline, CDR1 is SGDLS, CDR2 YYNGEE. CDR3 length: 14 amino acids. The CDR3 protein is CASSVGGGDTEAFF. CDR3 DNA: TGTGCCAGCAGCGTAGGGGGAGGGGACACTGAAGCTTTCTTT.

The CDR3 is CASSVDPGGYEQYF. DNA for the CDR3: TGTGCCAGCAGCGTAGACCCAGGGGGCTACGAGCAGTACTTC. J is TRBJ2-7 and V is TRBV9, with 7 bases that match TRBD1. Germline V gene lookup returns CDR1 SGDLS and CDR2 YYNGEE. Trimming removed 0 bases from V and 3 bases from J; junction bases left unmatched: 3. This CDR3 has 14 residues.

The chain combines TRBV3-1 (or the pseudogene TRBV3-2) with TRBJ2-1; 7 bases line up with TRBD2. The CDR3 is 17 residues long. The germline V gene encodes CDR1 LGHDT and CDR2 YNNKEL (reference sequence). V shed 0 bases and J 4 bases; nucleotides not matched to a gene: 9. CDR3 amino acids: CASSQDLASGTYNEQFF. CDR3 in DNA: TGTGCCAGCAGCCAAGATCTGGCTAGCGGCACATACAATGAGCAGTTCTTC.

The genes are TRBV4-2 and TRBJ1-2; the D is unclear. With 3 bases removed from V and 12 bases from J, the gap between germline ends came to 17 bases. This CDR3 has 13 residues. The germline gives CDR1 LGHNA, CDR2 YNFKEQ. The CDR3 here is CASSQYVEVGNTF. CDR3 DNA: TGTGCCAGCAGCCAGTACGTCGAGGTCGGGAACACCTTC.

V is TRBV25-1 and J is TRBJ1-2; no clear D. The CDR3 runs to 13 residues. The V gene lost 2 bases and the J gene lost 8 bases, with 12 bases spanning the gap. Germline values: CDR1 MGHDK, CDR2 SYGVNS. CDR3 sequence (DNA): TGTGCCAGCAGTGAAACGGGAATAGGCGGCTACACCTTC. It is translated as CASSETGIGGYTF.

The rearrangement links TRBV6-6 to TRBJ1-1, with 7 nucleotides matching TRBD1. V was clipped by 5 bases and J by 0 bases; unmatched bases: 6. The CDR3 spans 15 residues. Germline lookup yields CDR1 MNHNY and CDR2 SVGAGI (reference sequence). The CDR3 bases are TGTGCCAGCAGTGGGGACAGAGTCATGAACACTGAAGCTTTCTTT. This translates into CASSGDRVMNTEAFF.

The chain couples TRBV4-1 to TRBJ2-7; 9 nucleotides agree with TRBD1. The germline gives CDR1 MGHRA, CDR2 YSYEKL. With V trimmed by 0 bases and J by 7 bases, 7 bases remained unmatched. This CDR3 has 15 residues. The CDR3 sequence: CASSQDEGQGWEQYF. The CDR3 DNA sequence: TGCGCCAGCAGCCAAGATGAGGGACAGGGATGGGAGCAGTACTTC.

The DNA of the CDR3 is TGTGCCAGCACTCGGGGGGATACCGGGGAGCTGTTTTTT. It translates to CASTRGDTGELFF. V usage is TRBV6-5 and J usage is TRBJ2-2; 7 nucleotides align to TRBD2. V gave up 7 bases and J gave up 5 bases; unmatched junction bases: 4. Germline assignment: CDR1 MNHEY and CDR2 SVGAGI. This CDR3 region has 13 residues.